This TCR beta chain was recovered during a study of T-cell memory formation after mild COVID-19. The study's findings and limits: Pre-infection memory already had some responding clones, implying cross-reactive memory joined. There was a balanced CD4/CD8 profile in clones contracting day 15 to 85, and later expanders leaned CD4+.

This clonotype was counted at least ten times. Its antigen is still unknown. The CDR3 is made up of 15 amino acids. J lost 3 bases, V lost 9 bases, and 13 bases had no gene match. Germline V gene sequence: CDR1 LGHNA, CDR2 YSLEER. Libraries for TCRalpha and TCRbeta carried sample barcodes and unique molecular identifiers via 5'RACE. TCRdb analysed the 5' RACE reads with MiXCR anew, one entry per CDR3 protein. The sample holds roughly 410,000 distinct CDR3 sequences, 20% to 25% seen once. This clonotype was obtained from an adult woman who had mild COVID-19 (a few samples of this study predate the infection). Cell type and time point are not known. The sample consisted of PBMCs or a T cell subset sorted from them (not recorded which). J is TRBJ2-7 and V is TRBV4-3; 8 nucleotides match TRBD1. As DNA, the CDR3 is TGCGCCAGTTCCAAATCCGGCGGACAGGGCTACGAGCAGTACTTC. Protein product: CASSKSGGQGYEQYF.